Each of the 13 T cell receptor beta chains below was sequenced from the same sample in a study of blood T cell repertoires in COVID-19. Sequencing was performed with immunoSEQ multiplex PCR; in TCRdb, only in-frame clones are kept and a portion is missing. The sample yields about 56,000 clones, more than 75% seen once. The material sequenced was peripheral blood. Receptors originate from an elderly woman with acute or convalescent COVID-19.

The V gene is TRBV6-2 or TRBV6-3, the J gene TRBJ2-5; 9 bases match TRBD2. CDR3 length: 17 amino acids. Germline loops: CDR1 MNHEY, CDR2 SVGEGT. The V gene end was trimmed by 6 bases and the J gene end by 2 bases; junction bases not matched to a gene: 13. The CDR3 loop reads CASSPILLAGPQETQYF. The CDR3 DNA reads as TGTGCCAGCAGCCCCATCCTTCTAGCGGGGCCACAAGAGACCCAGTACTTC.

This chain connects TRBV7-8 to TRBJ2-2; TRBD1 agrees at 8 bases. V lost 5 bases to trimming and J lost 3 bases; unmatched junction nucleotides: 5. The CDR3 has 15 residues. Germline V lookup: CDR1 SGHVS, CDR2 FQNEAQ. The CDR3: CASSTRGRDTGELFF. CDR3 nucleotide sequence: TGTGCCAGCAGCACCAGGGGGCGCGACACCGGGGAGCTGTTTTTT.

The chain recombines TRBV4-1 with TRBJ1-1, with TRBD1 identical over 8 bases. The CDR3 runs to 17 residues. The germline gives CDR1 MGHRA, CDR2 YSYEKL. V lost 0 bases and J lost 5; bases outside the gene matches: 11. This CDR3 is CASSQDVQGAPGTEAFF. Written as DNA, the CDR3 is TGCGCCAGCAGCCAAGATGTCCAGGGGGCGCCGGGAACTGAAGCTTTCTTT.

This sequence joins TRBV12-5 and TRBJ2-3, with 12 positions matching TRBD2. In germline, CDR1 is LGHNT, CDR2 FRNRAP. Losses at the gene ends were 5 bases for V and 0 bases for J; bases not matched to a gene: 12. There are 19 residues in the CDR3. The CDR3 DNA reads TGTGCTAGTGGTCGGACTAGCGGGGTCCCGGATACTAGCACAGATACGCAGTATTTT. This sequence encodes CASGRTSGVPDTSTDTQYF.

The chain joins TRBV5-4 to TRBJ2-1; D possibly corresponds to TRBD1 (6 bases). CDR1 is SGHNT, CDR2 YYREEE, per germline (reference sequence). V gave up 2 bases and J gave up 8 bases, with 8 bases separating them. The CDR3 contains 12 residues. CDR3 protein: CASSLQGDEQFF. CDR3 DNA sequence: TGTGCCAGCAGCTTACAGGGAGATGAGCAGTTCTTC.

This clone turned up a few times. The chain has TRBV18 and TRBJ1-5; D might be TRBD1 (5 bases). Germline values: CDR1 KGHSH, CDR2 LQKENI. This CDR3 is 16 amino acids long. V lost 1 base and J 1 base, leaving 11 bases between the germline ends. The CDR3 loop is CASSPRREGSNQPQHF. CDR3 bases: TGTGCCAGCTCACCACGTCGGGAGGGGAGCAATCAGCCCCAGCATTTT.

This chain joins TRBV6-2 or TRBV6-3 and TRBJ2-7; TRBD2 matches at 13 bases. After removal of 2 bases from V and 6 bases from J, the junction contained 4 bases not matched to a gene. The CDR3 is made up of 15 amino acids. Germline V gives CDR1 MNHEY, CDR2 SVGEGT. The CDR3: CASSYTGLAGVEQYF. DNA for the CDR3: TGTGCCAGCAGTTACACAGGACTAGCGGGAGTCGAGCAGTACTTC.

This rearrangement joins TRBV10-2 to TRBJ1-1; possibly TRBD1 for D (6 bases). The V end lost 6 bases, the J end lost 7 bases, and 18 bases lay between the germline ends. Germline lookup yields CDR1 WSHSY and CDR2 SAAADI. This CDR3 comprises 14 residues. The CDR3: CASRDNRQAVEAFF. Here the CDR3 DNA reads TGCGCCAGCAGGGACAATCGACAGGCAGTTGAAGCTTTCTTT.

J is TRBJ1-4 and V is TRBV27, with D possibly TRBD1 on 5 matching bases. V gave up 5 bases and J gave up 8 bases, with 15 bases separating them. CDR1 MNHEY and CDR2 SMNVEV come from the germline V gene (reference sequence). This CDR3 region has 14 residues. In nucleotides, the CDR3 is TGTGCCAGCAGTCATGGGGGGAACGGGGAAAAACTGTTTTTT. This sequence encodes CASSHGGNGEKLFF.

CDR3 residues: CASSFGVSGEQYF. CDR3 DNA: TGTGCCAGCAGTTTTGGGGTTTCGGGGGAGCAGTACTTC. The chain combines TRBV12-3 or TRBV12-4 with TRBJ2-7; TRBD2 is a possible D gene (5 bases). The V end lost 3 bases, the J end lost 7 bases, and 13 bases lay between the germline ends. This CDR3 has 13 amino acids.

V is TRBV6-5 and J is TRBJ2-7; perhaps TRBD1 as D (6 bases). The CDR3 sequence is 14 residues long. V was clipped by 5 bases and J by 0 bases, with 11 bases between them. Looked up from germline, CDR1 is MNHEY and CDR2 is SVGAGI. The CDR3 bases are TGTGCCAGCAGTCCCGGGACACACTCCTACGAGCAGTACTTC. Translation gives CASSPGTHSYEQYF.

V gene TRBV27 combines with J gene TRBJ1-5, with D perhaps TRBD1 (5 bases). V was trimmed by 6 bases and J by 4 bases, leaving 7 bases between them. The length of the CDR3 is 12 residues. The germline gives CDR1 MNHEY, CDR2 SMNVEV (reference sequence). The CDR3 DNA follows: TGTGCCAGCAGATCAGGGAATCAGCCCCAGCATTTT. Translated: CASRSGNQPQHF.

Ten or more counts support this clone. The chain carries TRBV7-2 and TRBJ2-5; 7 bases match TRBD1. Germline values: CDR1 SGHTA, CDR2 FQGNSA. The trim removed 4 bases at V and 3 bases at J, leaving 8 bases unmatched. The CDR3 covers 15 residues. CDR3 in amino acids: CASSSTGTEKETQYF. The CDR3 coding sequence is TGTGCCAGCAGCTCTACCGGGACAGAAAAAGAGACCCAGTACTTC.